Included here is one T cell receptor beta chain sequence, with context. Its antigen is still unknown. These data belong to a study of T cell responses to AZD1222 COVID-19 vaccine. Study-level findings and limits: Vaccine-associated CD4 TCRs ranged over spike, dominating at 160-218 and 743-854. Possibly, clonal diversity was underestimated; donors were largely white British and included more females. Just a handful of people given AZD1222 tested seropositive at baseline. Per reports, nearly half of all spike-specific TCRs target regions that are unmutated in variants.

V was clipped by 4 bases and J by 9 bases, with 19 bases between them. CDR1 is MDHEN and CDR2 is SYDVKM in the germline V gene. The CDR3 runs 16 residues. Assay: immunoSEQ multiplex PCR; the TCRdb copy retains only in-frame clones and omits some. The table lists about 190,000 clones, about 94% of them singletons. This specimen was peripheral blood, taken on day 0 of AZD1222 vaccination. This chain connects TRBV28 to TRBJ1-6; the D gene is possibly TRBD1 (5 bases). The sequence came from an adult in good health. The CDR3 here is CASSSPSRGRSSPLHF. CDR3 in DNA: TGTGCCAGCAGTTCCCCTTCCCGGGGGAGGAGTTCACCCCTCCACTTT.